A selection of T cell receptor beta chains follows, all from one sample in a study of regulatory T cells in long-lasting Graves disease. TCRdb reprocessed the multiplex PCR reads via MiXCR and lists one record per CDR3 protein. The table records 400,000 to 450,000 distinct CDR3 sequences, 16% of them present only once. The same data also went into a second study, on T cells in Graves' hyperthyroidism and ophthalmopathy.

Specimen: peripheral blood mononuclear cells (PBMCs), collected at new diagnosis, from a patient treated with antithyroid drugs. These TCRs come from a young woman with Graves disease. CDR3s include the opening cysteine and the closing phenylalanine or tryptophan. A D gene is named only where the DNA matches it firmly. A clone size is listed for some rows: how often the clone was seen (once, few, many), or a class if it is expanded.

v_gene: TRBV24-1; len: 13; abundance: few; j_gene: TRBJ2-1; d_gene: NA; CDR3nt: TGTGCCACCAATGACAGATTTAACAATGAGCAGTTCTTC; CDR3aa: CATNDRFNNEQFF
v_gene: TRBV27; len: 14; abundance: many; j_gene: TRBJ2-7; d_gene: NA; CDR3nt: TGTGCCAGCAGTTCCCTACAGGGTACCTACGAGCAGTACTTC; CDR3aa: CASSSLQGTYEQYF
v_gene: TRBV6-5; len: 13; abundance: NA; j_gene: TRBJ1-1; d_gene: TRBD1; CDR3nt: TGTGCCAGCAGTTACGGACAGGGCTCTGAAGCTTTCTTT; CDR3aa: CASSYGQGSEAFF
v_gene: TRBV29-1; len: 16; abundance: few; j_gene: TRBJ1-2; d_gene: TRBD1; CDR3nt: TGCAGCGTCCTTGCGGGAGAGGCAGGGACAGGGGTAGGCTACACCTTC; CDR3aa: CSVLAGEAGTGVGYTF
v_gene: TRBV12-3/TRBV12-4; len: 16; abundance: many; j_gene: TRBJ2-2; d_gene: TRBD2; CDR3nt: TGTGCCAGCAGTTTATGGGGGGGAGCACGCCCCGGGGAGCTGTTTTTT; CDR3aa: CASSLWGGARPGELFF
v_gene: TRBV19; len: 15; abundance: NA; j_gene: TRBJ2-1; d_gene: TRBD2; CDR3nt: TGTGCCAGTAGCCCGGGACTAGCGGGAGTAGTTCAGCAGTTCTTC; CDR3aa: CASSPGLAGVVQQFF
v_gene: TRBV12-3/TRBV12-4; len: 13; abundance: many; j_gene: TRBJ1-2; d_gene: NA; CDR3nt: TGTGCCAGCACCCCTAGACAGAACTATGGCTACACCTTC; CDR3aa: CASTPRQNYGYTF
v_gene: TRBV3-1; len: 15; abundance: few; j_gene: TRBJ2-7; d_gene: NA; CDR3nt: TGTGCCAGCAGTTACCAGGGCAGGGGTCTAGGGGAGCAGTACTTC; CDR3aa: CASSYQGRGLGEQYF
v_gene: TRBV19; len: 15; abundance: few; j_gene: TRBJ2-7; d_gene: TRBD2; CDR3nt: TGTGCCAGTAGTGCACCGGGACTAGGATCCTACGAGCAGTACTTC; CDR3aa: CASSAPGLGSYEQYF
v_gene: TRBV5-1; len: 16; abundance: many; j_gene: TRBJ2-7; d_gene: NA; CDR3nt: TGCGCCAGCAGCATTCCGAGGGGGGACAGCTCCTACGAGCAGTACTTC; CDR3aa: CASSIPRGDSSYEQYF
v_gene: TRBV2; len: 15; abundance: many; j_gene: TRBJ2-1; d_gene: TRBD2; CDR3nt: TGTGCCAGCAGTTCCCGAGCGGGAGTAAGCAATGAGCAGTTCTTC; CDR3aa: CASSSRAGVSNEQFF
v_gene: TRBV5-5; len: 15; abundance: NA; j_gene: TRBJ2-7; d_gene: TRBD1; CDR3nt: TGTGCCAGCAGCCGCGTCGGGACAGGGTTCTACGAGCAGTACTTC; CDR3aa: CASSRVGTGFYEQYF
v_gene: TRBV6-5; len: 16; abundance: many; j_gene: TRBJ2-5; d_gene: TRBD2; CDR3nt: TGTGCCAGCAGTTGGTTCCGGGGGGGTGTCCAAGAGACCCAGTACTTC; CDR3aa: CASSWFRGGVQETQYF
v_gene: TRBV12-3/TRBV12-4; len: 14; abundance: many; j_gene: TRBJ2-7; d_gene: NA; CDR3nt: TGTGCCAGCAGCCTAGGGCCCGTCTCCTACGAGCAGTACTTC; CDR3aa: CASSLGPVSYEQYF
v_gene: TRBV25-1; len: 15; abundance: few; j_gene: TRBJ1-1; d_gene: NA; CDR3nt: TGTGCCAGCAGTGACACGGCGGGGGCTAACACTGAAGCTTTCTTT; CDR3aa: CASSDTAGANTEAFF
v_gene: TRBV10-3; len: 16; abundance: many; j_gene: TRBJ2-1; d_gene: TRBD2; CDR3nt: TGTGCCATCAGTGGAGCTAGCGGGAGTAGGAACGATGAGCAGTTCTTC; CDR3aa: CAISGASGSRNDEQFF
v_gene: TRBV5-5; len: 14; abundance: few; j_gene: TRBJ1-6; d_gene: NA; CDR3nt: TGTGCCAGCAGCTTGGGGACAGTGGGTTCACCCCTCCACTTT; CDR3aa: CASSLGTVGSPLHF
v_gene: TRBV11-3; len: 16; abundance: many; j_gene: TRBJ2-1; d_gene: TRBD2; CDR3nt: TGTGCCAGCAGCTTAGGGAGCGGGAGGGCCTTCAATGAGCAGTTCTTC; CDR3aa: CASSLGSGRAFNEQFF
v_gene: TRBV7-9; len: 18; abundance: many; j_gene: TRBJ2-3; d_gene: TRBD2; CDR3nt: TGTGCCAGCAGCTCCCCCGCCCGGACTAGCGGGAGGGCAGATACGCAGTATTTT; CDR3aa: CASSSPARTSGRADTQYF